This is a list of T cell receptor beta chains from one sample in a study of beta chain features in type 1 diabetes. Repertoires were generated with immunoSEQ multiplex PCR, while TCRdb's copy carries only in-frame clones and drops some. Counted here are 150,000 to 170,000 clones, roughly 8% occurring once; the ten biggest clones make up almost 0.65%. What was sequenced was central memory CD4+ T cells from blood. The receptors here all came from a young man in good health. Each CDR3 is given with its conserved first and last residue. Each record gives: J gene, V gene, D gene, clone size, CDR3 protein, CDR3 DNA. A D gene is named only where the DNA matches it firmly. Clone size, where shown, is once, few, many, or a class for clones that have expanded.

>TRBJ2-1|TRBV29-1|NA|NA
CSVHRGGAVNEQFF
TGCAGCGTTCATCGAGGGGGGGCCGTGAATGAGCAGTTCTTC
>TRBJ2-5|TRBV29-1|TRBD2|many
CSARETTRGETQYF
TGCAGCGCTCGCGAGACCACGCGGGGGGAGACCCAGTACTTC
>TRBJ2-7|TRBV7-9|TRBD2|few
CASSVAGRSYEQYF
TGTGCCAGCAGCGTAGCGGGCAGGTCCTACGAGCAGTACTTC
>TRBJ2-7|TRBV7-8|TRBD2|NA
CASRPPGLAYHEQYF
TGTGCCAGTAGACCTCCGGGACTAGCGTACCACGAGCAGTACTTC
>TRBJ1-2|TRBV4-1|TRBD1|few
CASSQDALRDRWGYTF
TGCGCCAGCAGCCAAGATGCCCTCAGGGACAGATGGGGCTACACCTTC
>TRBJ2-2|TRBV5-4|NA|NA
CASSLEPSTGNTGELFF
TGTGCCAGCAGCTTGGAGCCCTCAACAGGGAACACCGGGGAGCTGTTTTTT
>TRBJ1-5|TRBV19|TRBD1|few
CASSTRQDRANQPQHF
TGTGCCAGTAGTACGAGACAGGACAGGGCGAATCAGCCCCAGCATTTT
>TRBJ1-2|TRBV6-6|NA|few
CASSYPNSRGSGYTF
TGTGCCAGCAGTTACCCAAACTCAAGGGGTTCTGGCTACACCTTC
>TRBJ2-1|TRBV11-2|TRBD2|NA
CASSLGVSGGRGDEQFF
TGTGCCAGCAGCTTGGGAGTTTCTGGCGGGAGGGGCGATGAGCAGTTCTTC
>TRBJ1-2|TRBV30|TRBD1|few
CAWWTGLGYGYTF
TGTGCCTGGTGGACAGGGCTGGGCTATGGCTACACCTTC
>TRBJ2-3|TRBV5-1|TRBD2|NA
CASSLVGLNADTQYF
TGCGCCAGCAGCTTGGTGGGACTAAATGCAGATACGCAGTATTTT
>TRBJ2-7|TRBV9|NA|NA
CAILVQVCRWGRYEQYF
TGTGCCATCCTGGTACAGGTTTGTAGGTGGGGCCGATACGAGCAGTACTTC
>TRBJ1-1|TRBV2|TRBD1|NA
CASSETGGYAFF
TGTGCCAGCAGTGAAACAGGGGGCTATGCTTTCTTT
>TRBJ2-5|TRBV7-9|NA|NA
CASSPLGGQGQETQYF
TGTGCCAGCAGCCCCCTGGGTGGGCAGGGCCAAGAGACCCAGTACTTC
>TRBJ2-5|TRBV7-3|NA|few
CASRTTGSGETQYF
TGTGCCAGCAGGACTACAGGGTCGGGGGAGACCCAGTACTTC
>TRBJ2-7|TRBV4-1|NA|few
CASSQPGQEQYF
TGCGCCAGCAGCCAACCGGGACAAGAGCAGTACTTC
>TRBJ2-1|TRBV5-1|NA|NA
CASSPSPRSSYNEQFF
TGCGCCAGCAGTCCCTCTCCCCGGAGCTCCTACAATGAGCAGTTCTTC
>TRBJ1-2|TRBV7-2|TRBD1|NA
CASSSSYNRGGYTF
TGTGCCAGCAGCTCCTCATACAACAGGGGCGGCTACACCTTC
>TRBJ1-5|TRBV7-2|TRBD1|NA
CASSPQGAGNQPQHF
TGTGCCAGCAGCCCACAGGGGGCTGGCAATCAGCCCCAGCATTTT
>TRBJ2-1|TRBV5-6|NA|NA
CASSLQGLGDNEQFF
TGTGCCAGCAGCTTGCAGGGCTTGGGTGACAATGAGCAGTTCTTC
>TRBJ2-5|TRBV4-2|NA|few
CASSRRVGQETQYF
TGTGCCAGCAGCCGGAGGGTTGGCCAAGAGACCCAGTACTTC
>TRBJ2-1|TRBV7-2|NA|few
CASSYGSRAYNEQFF
TGTGCCAGCAGCTACGGATCTCGGGCCTACAATGAGCAGTTCTTC
>TRBJ2-1|TRBV4-3|TRBD2|NA
CASSPAGGRAYNEQFF
TGCGCCAGCAGCCCCGCCGGCGGGAGGGCCTACAATGAGCAGTTCTTC
>TRBJ2-7|TRBV4-1|TRBD2|few
CASSLFGLAKYEQYF
TGCGCCAGCAGCCTTTTCGGACTAGCGAAGTACGAGCAGTACTTC
>TRBJ2-5|TRBV7-2|NA|few
CASSLDRGGKTQYF
TGTGCCAGCAGCTTAGACCGGGGTGGGAAGACCCAGTACTTC
>TRBJ2-1|TRBV29-1|TRBD2|NA
CSVEPGTSGHNEQFF
TGCAGCGTTGAACCCGGGACTAGCGGACACAATGAGCAGTTCTTC
>TRBJ2-7|TRBV19|NA|few
CASRGAYEQYF
TGTGCCAGTAGGGGAGCCTACGAGCAGTACTTC
>TRBJ2-1|TRBV9|NA|few
CASSVQAQTNEQFF
TGTGCCAGCAGCGTCCAAGCGCAGACCAATGAGCAGTTCTTC
>TRBJ2-7|TRBV5-4|NA|NA
CASSFDILAYEQYF
TGTGCCAGCAGCTTTGACATTTTAGCCTACGAGCAGTACTTC
>TRBJ2-1|TRBV6-1|TRBD1|NA
CASSEGQGGHNEQFF
TGTGCCAGCAGTGAAGGACAGGGTGGCCACAATGAGCAGTTCTTC
>TRBJ1-2|TRBV5-4|NA|few
CASSSYSVNYGYTF
TGTGCCAGCAGCTCCTACAGTGTCAACTATGGCTACACCTTC
>TRBJ1-2|TRBV28|NA|NA
CASGRQYGYTF
TGTGCCAGCGGAAGACAGTATGGCTACACCTTC
>TRBJ1-4|TRBV30|NA|many
CAWSLIRDTTNEKLFF
TGTGCCTGGAGTCTCATCAGGGATACAACTAATGAAAAACTGTTTTTT
>TRBJ2-5|TRBV4-2|TRBD2|few
CASSQGVSSGRETQYF
TGTGCCAGCAGCCAAGGAGTCTCTAGCGGGAGAGAGACCCAGTACTTC
>TRBJ1-6|TRBV18|NA|NA
CASSLEYQAYNSPLHF
TGTGCCAGCTCACTTGAGTACCAGGCGTATAATTCACCCCTCCACTTT
>TRBJ2-6|TRBV5-1|TRBD1|few
CASSGYPIGQGSYPGANVLTF
TGCGCCAGCAGCGGGTACCCCATCGGACAGGGGAGTTACCCTGGGGCCAACGTCCTGACTTTC
>TRBJ2-3|TRBV20-1|NA|few
CSATDIDTQYF
TGCAGTGCTACCGACATTGATACGCAGTATTTT
>TRBJ2-1|TRBV13|TRBD2|few
CASSLERRREASYNEQFF
TGTGCCAGCAGCTTAGAACGTAGGCGGGAGGCTTCCTACAATGAGCAGTTCTTC
>TRBJ2-7|TRBV7-2|TRBD1|NA
CASSLGGQGSYEQYF
TGTGCCAGCAGCTTAGGAGGACAGGGTTCCTACGAGCAGTACTTC
>TRBJ2-2|TRBV7-2|NA|many
CASSVNRAANTGELFF
TGTGCCAGCAGCGTAAACAGGGCCGCGAACACCGGGGAGCTGTTTTTT
>TRBJ2-3|TRBV7-2|TRBD2|NA
CASSLLSGSGDTQYF
TGTGCCAGCAGCTTGCTTAGCGGGAGTGGAGATACGCAGTATTTT
>TRBJ1-3|TRBV7-2|TRBD1|few
CASSLRQGSGNTIYF
TGTGCCAGCAGCTTGAGACAGGGCTCTGGAAACACCATATATTTT
>TRBJ1-1|TRBV9|NA|NA
CASSPRDLNTEAFF
TGTGCCAGCAGTCCGAGGGACTTGAACACTGAAGCTTTCTTT
>TRBJ2-7|TRBV28|TRBD1|few
CASSSGQSYEQYF
TGTGCCAGCAGTTCGGGACAGAGCTACGAGCAGTACTTC
>TRBJ2-7|TRBV30|TRBD1|NA
CAWRDSRYEQYF
TGTGCCTGGCGGGACAGCCGGTACGAGCAGTACTTC
>TRBJ1-5|TRBV2|TRBD1|few
CASSGGQPNQPQHF
TGTGCCAGCAGTGGGGGACAGCCGAATCAGCCCCAGCATTTT
>TRBJ2-1|TRBV7-2|NA|many
CASSAEWEQFF
TGTGCCAGCAGCGCTGAGTGGGAGCAGTTCTTC
>TRBJ1-6|TRBV11-1|TRBD1|NA
CASSPRDRGYSPLHF
TGTGCCAGCAGCCCGAGGGACAGGGGTTATTCACCCCTCCACTTT
>TRBJ1-4|TRBV6-6|NA|NA
CASRSTGGNEKLFF
TGTGCCAGCAGGTCGACAGGCGGGAATGAAAAACTGTTTTTT
>TRBJ2-1|TRBV5-4|TRBD2|NA
CASSLGLAGGAYNEQFF
TGTGCCAGCAGCTTGGGACTAGCGGGAGGAGCCTACAATGAGCAGTTCTTC
>TRBJ2-1|TRBV7-6|TRBD2|NA
CASTTRLAGEQFF
TGTGCCAGCACAACCCGGCTAGCGGGTGAGCAGTTCTTC
>TRBJ1-6|TRBV10-3|NA|NA
CAISGLDLGQLSPLHF
TGTGCCATCAGTGGTCTGGACTTAGGACAGCTTTCACCCCTCCACTTT
>TRBJ2-3|TRBV28|NA|few
CASSPLVQGGADTQYF
TGTGCCAGCAGCCCGCTCGTGCAGGGTGGTGCAGATACGCAGTATTTT
>TRBJ2-7|TRBV7-2|NA|NA
CASSLTFLSGGPHEQYF
TGTGCCAGCAGCTTAACTTTTTTGTCCGGGGGACCGCACGAGCAGTACTTC
>TRBJ2-5|TRBV7-2|TRBD2|NA
CASSPVHQRGGETQYF
TGTGCCAGCAGCCCAGTCCACCAGCGGGGTGGAGAGACCCAGTACTTC